What follows are 9 T cell receptor beta chains derived from one specimen sequenced in a study of blood T cell repertoires in COVID-19. Measured with immunoSEQ multiplex PCR; TCRdb has only the in-frame clones, and not every one. This table holds 400,000 to 450,000 clones, more than 80% found once. The source material was peripheral blood. These receptors were obtained from a woman aged 30 to 39 with active or convalescent COVID-19.

V and J are TRBV27 and TRBJ1-2; D possibly corresponds to TRBD1 (6 bases). This CDR3 has 15 amino acids. Germline assignment: CDR1 MNHEY and CDR2 SMNVEV (reference sequence). V lost 5 bases and J lost 8, with 21 bases in between. The CDR3 nucleotides are TGTGCCAGCAGTCCAACTTTAGGGGGTAGGGAGGGCTACACCTTC. Protein: CASSPTLGGREGYTF.

The CDR3 loop is CATSRGRGTMNTEAFF. As DNA, the CDR3 is TGTGCCACCAGCAGAGGTCGGGGAACCATGAACACTGAAGCTTTCTTT. The chain recombines TRBV15 with TRBJ1-1; D remains unclear. The CDR3 totals 16 residues. V was trimmed by 1 base and J by 0 bases, leaving 12 bases between them. Germline CDR1 LNHNV, CDR2 YYDKDF (reference sequence).

This clone was recorded once. The chain has TRBV5-6 and TRBJ1-2; D unresolved. The length of the CDR3 is 14 residues. Trimming cost V 1 base and J 2 bases, with 9 bases left between them. Germline lookup yields CDR1 SGHDT and CDR2 YYEEEE. This CDR3 is CASSLRQTNYGYTF. DNA of the CDR3: TGTGCCAGCAGCTTGCGTCAGACAAACTATGGCTACACCTTC.

This rearrangement joins TRBV20-1 to TRBJ1-1; a possible D gene is TRBD1 (6 bases). This CDR3 spans 13 amino acids. Germline lookup yields CDR1 DFQATT and CDR2 SNEGSKA (reference sequence). Deletions cut 3 bases from V and 6 bases from J, with 14 bases between. As DNA, the CDR3 is TGCAGTGCTAGTCAGGGAGGGGGGCCTGAAGCTTTCTTT. The encoded protein is CSASQGGGPEAFF.

The rearrangement uses TRBV2 and TRBJ2-5; D perhaps matches TRBD2 (5 bases). Looked up from germline, CDR1 is SNHLY and CDR2 is FYNNEI. Trimming took off 6 bases at V and 5 bases at J, with 19 bases between the two ends. The length of the CDR3 is 15 residues. CDR3 protein: CASRDPPPGSETQYF. In nucleotides, the CDR3 is TGTGCCAGCAGGGACCCCCCCCCGGGGTCGGAGACCCAGTACTTC.

The CDR3 loop reads CASSLASGTDTQYF. The CDR3 DNA sequence: TGTGCCAGCAGCTTGGCCAGCGGCACAGATACGCAGTATTTT. This chain joins TRBV11-2 and TRBJ2-3; D ambiguous. The CDR3 length is 14 residues. Germline CDR1 and CDR2: SGHAT and FQNNGV. Trimming removed 3 bases from V and 1 base from J, with 8 bases in between.

Concerning this clone itself: Other DNA sequences in the same sample also yield this CDR3. The rearrangement joins TRBV27 to TRBJ2-2; D not certain. Trimming pared 3 bases from V and 7 bases from J, leaving 6 bases between. The germline V gene encodes CDR1 MNHEY and CDR2 SMNVEV (reference sequence). The CDR3 spans 12 residues. The chain's CDR3 is CASSFPSGELFF. The CDR3 DNA reads as TGTGCCAGCAGTTTCCCCAGCGGGGAGCTGTTTTTT.

This chain links TRBV9 with TRBJ1-2; D not certain. The CDR3 runs to 13 residues. The germline V gene has CDR1 SGDLS and CDR2 YYNGEE. Trimming took 0 bases from V and 6 from J, leaving 9 bases between them. CDR3 protein: CASSVVTEDGYTF. The DNA of the CDR3 is TGTGCCAGCAGCGTAGTTACGGAGGATGGCTACACCTTC.

This chain connects TRBV3-1 (or the pseudogene TRBV3-2) to TRBJ1-5; the D gene is possibly TRBD1 (6 bases). The germline gives CDR1 LGHDT, CDR2 YNNKEL (reference sequence). The CDR3 covers 15 residues. The V end lost 1 base, the J end lost 7 bases, and 14 bases lay between the germline ends. CDR3 DNA: TGTGCCAGCAGCCAAGGGCCAGGGGTCGGGCAGCCCCAGCATTTT. It yields the protein CASSQGPGVGQPQHF.